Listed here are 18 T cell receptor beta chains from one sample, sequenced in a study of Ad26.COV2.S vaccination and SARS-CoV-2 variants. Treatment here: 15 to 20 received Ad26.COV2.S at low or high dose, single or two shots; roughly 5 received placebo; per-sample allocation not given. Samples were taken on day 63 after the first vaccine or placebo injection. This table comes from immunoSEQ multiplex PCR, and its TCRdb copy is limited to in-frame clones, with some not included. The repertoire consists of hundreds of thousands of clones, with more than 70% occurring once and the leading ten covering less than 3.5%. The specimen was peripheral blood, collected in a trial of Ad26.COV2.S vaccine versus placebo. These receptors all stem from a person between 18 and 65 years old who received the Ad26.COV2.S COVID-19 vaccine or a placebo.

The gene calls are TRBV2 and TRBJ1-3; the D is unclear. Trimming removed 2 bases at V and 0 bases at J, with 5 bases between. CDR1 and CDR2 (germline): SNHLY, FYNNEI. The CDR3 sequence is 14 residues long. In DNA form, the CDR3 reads TGTGCCAGCAGTGAAAGATACTCTGGAAACACCATATATTTT. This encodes CASSERYSGNTIYF.

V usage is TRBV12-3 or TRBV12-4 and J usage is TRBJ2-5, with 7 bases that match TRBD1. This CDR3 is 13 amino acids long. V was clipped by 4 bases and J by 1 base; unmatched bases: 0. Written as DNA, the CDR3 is TGTGCCAGCAGTTGGGACAGCCAAGAGACCCAGTACTTC. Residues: CASSWDSQETQYF.

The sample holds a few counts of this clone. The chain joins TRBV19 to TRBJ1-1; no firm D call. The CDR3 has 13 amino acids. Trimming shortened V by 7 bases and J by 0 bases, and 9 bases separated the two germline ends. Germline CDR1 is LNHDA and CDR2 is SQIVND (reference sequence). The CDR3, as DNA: TGTGCCAGTACGAGGGCGGTGAACACTGAAGCTTTCTTT. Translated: CASTRAVNTEAFF.

This chain's CDR3 is CASSLDRPGSYNEQFF. The CDR3 coding sequence is TGCGCCAGCAGCTTGGATCGTCCCGGCTCCTACAATGAGCAGTTCTTC. The chain employs TRBV5-1 and TRBJ2-1; D not resolved. This CDR3 region has 16 residues. V was cut by 0 bases and J by 0 bases, with 10 bases left in between. In germline, CDR1 is SGHRS, CDR2 YFSETQ.

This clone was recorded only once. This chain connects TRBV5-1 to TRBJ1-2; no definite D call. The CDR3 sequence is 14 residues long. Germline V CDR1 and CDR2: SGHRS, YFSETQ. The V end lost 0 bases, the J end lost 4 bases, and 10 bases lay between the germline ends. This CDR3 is CASSLAGKAYGYTF. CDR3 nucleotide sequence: TGCGCCAGCAGCTTGGCTGGAAAGGCCTATGGCTACACCTTC.

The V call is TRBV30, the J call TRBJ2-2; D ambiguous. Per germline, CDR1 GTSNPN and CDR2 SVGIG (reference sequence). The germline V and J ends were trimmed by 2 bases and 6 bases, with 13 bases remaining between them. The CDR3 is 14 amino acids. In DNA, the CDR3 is TGTGCCTGGAGTTATTACCCAACGGCCGGGGAGCTGTTTTTT. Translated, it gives CAWSYYPTAGELFF.

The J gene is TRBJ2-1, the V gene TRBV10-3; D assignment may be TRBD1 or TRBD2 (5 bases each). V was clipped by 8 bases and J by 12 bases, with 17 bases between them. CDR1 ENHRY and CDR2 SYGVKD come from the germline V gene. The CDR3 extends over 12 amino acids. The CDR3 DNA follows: TGTGCCATCGGGGAGACAGAAGGTATGCAGTTCTTC. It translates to CAIGETEGMQFF.

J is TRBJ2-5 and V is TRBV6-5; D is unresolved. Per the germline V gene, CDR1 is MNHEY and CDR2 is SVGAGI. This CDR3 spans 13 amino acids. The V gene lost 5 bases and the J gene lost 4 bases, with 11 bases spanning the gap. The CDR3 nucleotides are TGTGCCAGCAGTCCTCGATCGCGAGAGACCCAGTACTTC. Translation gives CASSPRSRETQYF.

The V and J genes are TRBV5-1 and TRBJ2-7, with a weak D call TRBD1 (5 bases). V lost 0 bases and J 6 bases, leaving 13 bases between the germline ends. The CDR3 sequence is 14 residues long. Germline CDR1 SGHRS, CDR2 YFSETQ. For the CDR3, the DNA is TGCGCCAGCAGCTTGGCCCAACAGGCTAGCGAGCAGTACTTC. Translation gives CASSLAQQASEQYF.

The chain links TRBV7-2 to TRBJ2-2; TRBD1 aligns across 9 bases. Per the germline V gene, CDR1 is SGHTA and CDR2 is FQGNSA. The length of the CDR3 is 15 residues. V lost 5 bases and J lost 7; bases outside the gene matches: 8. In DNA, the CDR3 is TGTGCCAGCAGCCTGGGACAGGGATTGGGCGGGGAGCTGTTTTTT. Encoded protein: CASSLGQGLGGELFF.

The CDR3 coding sequence is TGTGCCAGCACATCCGGACAGGGCAGGTCTGAAGCTTTCTTT. Its protein product is CASTSGQGRSEAFF. The rearrangement uses TRBV3-1 (or the pseudogene TRBV3-2) and TRBJ1-1; 8 bases map to TRBD1. CDR3 length equals 14 residues. CDR1 and CDR2 from the germline V gene are LGHDT and YNNKEL (reference sequence). The junction had 10 bases not matched to a gene; V was cut back by 7 bases and J by 6 bases.

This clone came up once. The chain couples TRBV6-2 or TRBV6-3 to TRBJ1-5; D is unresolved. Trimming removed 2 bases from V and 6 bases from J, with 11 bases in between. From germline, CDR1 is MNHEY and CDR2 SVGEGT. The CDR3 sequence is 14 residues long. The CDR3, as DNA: TGTGCCAGCAGTTACGCTTATACGGTTCAGCCCCAGCATTTT. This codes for CASSYAYTVQPQHF.

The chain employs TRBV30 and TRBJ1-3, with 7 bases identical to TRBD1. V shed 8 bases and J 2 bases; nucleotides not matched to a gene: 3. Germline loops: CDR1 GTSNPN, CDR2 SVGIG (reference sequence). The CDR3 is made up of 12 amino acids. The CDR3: CAVRGPGNTIYF. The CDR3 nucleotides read TGTGCCGTGAGGGGGCCTGGAAACACCATATATTTT. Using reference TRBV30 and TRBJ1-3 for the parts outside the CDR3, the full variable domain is SQTIHQWPATLVQPVGSPLSLECTVEGTSNPNLYWYRQAAGRGLQLLFYSVGIGQISSEVPQNLSASRPQDRQFILSSKKLLLSDSGFYLCAVRGPGNTIYFGEGSWLTVV.

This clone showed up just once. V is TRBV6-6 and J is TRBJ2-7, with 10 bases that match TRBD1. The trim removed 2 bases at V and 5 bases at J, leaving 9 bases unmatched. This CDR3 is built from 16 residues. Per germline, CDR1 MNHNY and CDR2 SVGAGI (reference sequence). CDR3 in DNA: TGTGCCAGCAGTTACGGGACGGGACAGGGGAACAACGAGCAGTACTTC. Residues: CASSYGTGQGNNEQYF.

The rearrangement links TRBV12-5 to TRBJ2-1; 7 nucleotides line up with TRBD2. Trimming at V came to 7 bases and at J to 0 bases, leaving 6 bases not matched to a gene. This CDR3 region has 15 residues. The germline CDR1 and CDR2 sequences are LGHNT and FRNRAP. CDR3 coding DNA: TGTGCTAGTGTCCTGGGGGGGAGCTCCTACAATGAGCAGTTCTTC. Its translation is CASVLGGSSYNEQFF. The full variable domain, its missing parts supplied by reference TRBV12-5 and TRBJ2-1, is DARVTQTPRHKVTEMGQEVTMRCQPILGHNTVFWYRQTMMQGLELLAYFRNRAPLDDSGMPKDRFSAEMPDATLATLKIQPSEPRDSAVYFCASVLGGSSYNEQFFGPGTRLTVL.

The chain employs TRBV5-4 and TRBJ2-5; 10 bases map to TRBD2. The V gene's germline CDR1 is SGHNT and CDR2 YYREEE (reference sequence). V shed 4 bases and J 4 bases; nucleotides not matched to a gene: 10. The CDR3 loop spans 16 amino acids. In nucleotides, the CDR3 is TGTGCCAGCAGCCTGTCTAGCGGGAGCGTCCCAGAGACCCAGTACTTC. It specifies CASSLSSGSVPETQYF.

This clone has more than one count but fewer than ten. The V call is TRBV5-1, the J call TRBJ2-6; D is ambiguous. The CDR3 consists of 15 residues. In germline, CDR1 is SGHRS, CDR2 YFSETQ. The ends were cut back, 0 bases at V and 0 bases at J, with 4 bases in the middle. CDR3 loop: CASSLESSGANVLTF. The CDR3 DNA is TGCGCCAGCAGCTTGGAGAGCTCTGGGGCCAACGTCCTGACTTTC.

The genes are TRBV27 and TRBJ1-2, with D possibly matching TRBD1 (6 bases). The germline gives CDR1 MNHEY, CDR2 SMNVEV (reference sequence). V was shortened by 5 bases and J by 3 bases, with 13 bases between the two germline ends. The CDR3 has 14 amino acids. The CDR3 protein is CASSIEGGDYGYTF. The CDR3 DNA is TGTGCCAGCAGTATCGAGGGGGGGGACTATGGCTACACCTTC.